Listed below are T cell receptor beta chains from one sample, sequenced in a study of T cell repertoires in cytomegalovirus infection. TCRdb used MiXCR to reprocess the reads, holding one entry per CDR3 protein. The table has 630,000 or so distinct CDR3 sequences, approximately 24% seen once. The sample taken for sequencing was CD8+ T cells from PBMCs. All receptors come from a human donor in good health (CMV status not recorded). Some clones in this sample may be carry-over from other donors' samples. The CDR3 runs from the conserved cysteine through the conserved F or W. The D gene is left open where the match is weak. Clone sizes are given selectively: once, few, many, or a class where the clone is expanded.

NA,TRBV20-1,NA,TRBJ2-3,TGCAGTGCTAGCCCCCGGGACGACGTTACGCAGTATTTT,CSASPRDDVTQYF
few,TRBV6-1,TRBD1,TRBJ2-5,TGTGCCAACCGGGGGACAGGGTGGATTGAGACCCAGTACTTC,CANRGTGWIETQYF
many,TRBV7-6,TRBD1,TRBJ2-2,TGTGCCAGCAGTCTAACGAAAAGGGACAGGTGGGGCCCCAAACGGGCCGGGAGCACCGGGGAGCTGTTTTTT,CASSLTKRDRWGPKRAGSTGELFF
many,TRBV28,NA,TRBJ2-7,TGTGCCAGTAACAGGAACTCCTACGAGCAGTACTTC,CASNRNSYEQYF
few,TRBV12-3/TRBV12-4,NA,TRBJ2-2,TGTGCCAGCAGTTTAAGTAAGGGGTTGAACACCGGGGAGCTGTTTTTT,CASSLSKGLNTGELFF
NA,TRBV20-1,NA,TRBJ2-7,TGCAGTGCTAGCTCCAGGGGCATCTCCTACGAGCAGTACTTC,CSASSRGISYEQYF
many,TRBV7-9,TRBD1,TRBJ2-5,TGTGCCAGTTTCGGACAGGGGTTTATGGAGACCCAGTACTTC,CASFGQGFMETQYF
NA,TRBV2,NA,TRBJ2-1,TGTGCCACGCTAGGGTCGAATGAGCAGTTCTTC,CATLGSNEQFF
few,TRBV27,NA,TRBJ1-5,TGTGCCAGCAAGGGGGGGATAGGCAATCAGCCCCAGCATTTT,CASKGGIGNQPQHF
NA,TRBV2,TRBD2,TRBJ2-1,TGTGCCAGCAACCTTTTGGCTAGCGGGGGAATCCATTACAATGAGCAGTTCTTC,CASNLLASGGIHYNEQFF
NA,TRBV29-1,NA,TRBJ1-2,TGCAGCGTTGAAGTGCGGGAAGGCTACACCTTC,CSVEVREGYTF
NA,TRBV15,NA,TRBJ1-6,TGTGCCACCAGCAGAGATTGGGTCCCACCCCTCCACTTT,CATSRDWVPPLHF
NA,TRBV27,NA,TRBJ1-1,TGTGCCAGCAGTTTATTTATGGACCGCGCTGAAGCTTTCTTT,CASSLFMDRAEAFF
NA,TRBV29-1,TRBD1,TRBJ2-2,TGCAGCGTTGAAGATGAACAGGGGGCGGCCGGGGAGCTGTTTTTT,CSVEDEQGAAGELFF
NA,TRBV10-3,NA,TRBJ2-3,TGTGCCATCAGAGATTCGCGGGAAACCACAGATACGCAGTATTTT,CAIRDSRETTDTQYF
many,TRBV7-2,TRBD2,TRBJ2-1,TGTGCCAGCAGCTTCGTTGCGGGGGGGAACAATGAGCAGTTCTTC,CASSFVAGGNNEQFF
NA,TRBV7-3,NA,TRBJ2-5,TGTGCCAGCAGCTTAGAGGGTTGGGAGACCCAGTACTTC,CASSLEGWETQYF
few,TRBV7-2,TRBD1,TRBJ2-1,TGTGCCAGCAGCTTCCCGGGACAGGAGTCGAGCTCCTACAATGAGCAGTTCTTC,CASSFPGQESSSYNEQFF
few,TRBV5-6,TRBD1,TRBJ1-1,TGTGCCAGCAGCTTGGTAAGGGGGCTCTTTACTGAAGCTTTCTTT,CASSLVRGLFTEAFF
NA,TRBV7-9,TRBD2,TRBJ2-1,TGTGCCAGCAGCCGGTCTAGCGGGGCTACCTACAATGAGCAGTTCTTC,CASSRSSGATYNEQFF
NA,TRBV25-1,TRBD2,TRBJ2-3,TGTGCCAGCAGTGAACAAGGGACTAGTTCGAGCACAGATACGCAGTATTTT,CASSEQGTSSSTDTQYF
NA,TRBV20-1,TRBD1,TRBJ2-1,TGCAGTGGAGAGATTTTGACAGGGACAGCCTACAATGAGCAGTTCTTC,CSGEILTGTAYNEQFF
many,TRBV7-2,NA,TRBJ1-5,TGTGCCAGCAGCCCGGGGGGGCAGTTGACGCAGCCCCAGCATTTT,CASSPGGQLTQPQHF
NA,TRBV19,NA,TRBJ2-2,TGTGCCAGTAGTATAGATCTCGGACAGTATAAGACCGGGGAGCTGTTTTTT,CASSIDLGQYKTGELFF
NA,TRBV4-1,NA,TRBJ2-1,TGCGCCAGCAACCGAGATGCCAATGAGCAGTTCTTC,CASNRDANEQFF
NA,TRBV27,NA,TRBJ1-3,TGTGCCAGCAGTCCCTCGGACGGCCCCGGAGAGAACACCATATATTTT,CASSPSDGPGENTIYF
NA,TRBV11-2,TRBD1,TRBJ1-5,TGTGCCAGCAGCTTATGGGACAGGGATCAGCCCCAGCATTTT,CASSLWDRDQPQHF
few,TRBV20-1,NA,TRBJ2-5,TGCAGTGCTAGAGAGAACGGGGGCACGGGGGAGACCCAGTACTTC,CSARENGGTGETQYF
NA,TRBV20-1,TRBD1,TRBJ1-1,TGCAGTGCTAGAAAGACAGGGGGCGGCACTGAAGCTTTCTTT,CSARKTGGGTEAFF
many,TRBV28,NA,TRBJ2-6,TGTGCTAGCTCGGGGTCTGGGGCCAACGTCCTGACTTTC,CASSGSGANVLTF
many,TRBV28,TRBD2,TRBJ2-1,TGTGCCAGCAGGAGGCCCACCGGGGGGGCCAACAATGAGCAGTTCTTC,CASRRPTGGANNEQFF
NA,TRBV11-3,NA,TRBJ2-1,TGTGCCAGCAGCTTAGACCCGGCTCCCTACAATGAGCAGTTCTTC,CASSLDPAPYNEQFF
NA,TRBV27,NA,TRBJ2-5,TGTGCCAGCAGTTTAACCCTAGCCCGCCAAGAGACCCAGTACTTC,CASSLTLARQETQYF
NA,TRBV29-1,TRBD1,TRBJ2-5,TGCAGCGTAGACAGGGATAAGACCCAGTACTTC,CSVDRDKTQYF
few,TRBV14,NA,TRBJ1-1,TGTGCCAGCAGCCGCCGTGGGGGAAACACTGAAGCTTTCTTT,CASSRRGGNTEAFF
NA,TRBV7-9,NA,TRBJ1-1,TGTGCCAGCAGCTCGCTGACAGGTACTGAAGCTTTCTTT,CASSSLTGTEAFF
NA,TRBV29-1,TRBD1,TRBJ1-1,TGCAGCGTTGAAGATTTGACAGGGGGGTGGACTGAAGCTTTCTTT,CSVEDLTGGWTEAFF
many,TRBV7-9,NA,TRBJ2-2,TGTGCCAGCAGCTTGGGCAGTCCAAAGGTTCACACCGGGGAGCTGTTTTTT,CASSLGSPKVHTGELFF
few,TRBV7-9,NA,TRBJ2-5,TGTGCCAGCGCGGGTCAGGGAGAGACCCAGTACTTC,CASAGQGETQYF
NA,TRBV7-9,NA,TRBJ1-2,TGTGCCAGCAGCTCAATAAGCCCGGGACACCCTAACTATGGCTACACCTTC,CASSSISPGHPNYGYTF
NA,TRBV20-1,TRBD2,TRBJ2-3,TGCAGTGCTAGGGACCCTAGCGGGATCGTCACAGATACGCAGTATTTT,CSARDPSGIVTDTQYF
few,TRBV28,TRBD1,TRBJ1-1,TGTGCCAGCAGGATCGCAGGGGGCTTCACTGAAGCTTTCTTT,CASRIAGGFTEAFF
few,TRBV29-1,NA,TRBJ1-2,TGCAGCGTTGAAGATCGAACGTTAAATGGCTACACCTTC,CSVEDRTLNGYTF
NA,TRBV4-2,TRBD1,TRBJ1-5,TGTGCCAGCAGCCAGAGACAGGGTATGAAGCCCCAGCATTTT,CASSQRQGMKPQHF
NA,TRBV4-2,TRBD1,TRBJ2-2,TGTGCCAGCAGCCAAGATCGACAGGGAAACACCGGGGAGCTGTTTTTT,CASSQDRQGNTGELFF
NA,TRBV12-3/TRBV12-4,NA,TRBJ2-1,TGTGCCAGCACTTTGACAGGTACTAAGTATGAGCAGTTCTTC,CASTLTGTKYEQFF
few,TRBV25-1,NA,TRBJ2-1,TGTGCCAGCAGTGATTCAGCCTACAATGAGCAGTTCTTC,CASSDSAYNEQFF
NA,TRBV6-2/TRBV6-3,TRBD1,TRBJ2-1,TGTGCCAGCAGCCAGCCCGACAGGGGGCAATACAATGAGCAGTTCTTC,CASSQPDRGQYNEQFF
few,TRBV29-1,TRBD1,TRBJ1-3,TGCAGCGTCAGGGACAGGGGACCTTACTCTGGAAACACCATATATTTT,CSVRDRGPYSGNTIYF
NA,TRBV20-1,NA,TRBJ2-1,TGCAGTGCCCGAACGGCCAGCTACAATGAGCAGTTCTTC,CSARTASYNEQFF
few,TRBV5-4,NA,TRBJ2-7,TGTGCCAGCAGCTTGGAGGGGGTCTCCTACGAGCAGTACTTC,CASSLEGVSYEQYF
once,TRBV6-2/TRBV6-3,NA,TRBJ2-3,TGTGCCAGCAGCAGGTGGCCTAGGACAGATACGCAGTATTTT,CASSRWPRTDTQYF
NA,TRBV15,NA,TRBJ2-1,TGTGCCACCAGCAGAGTACCCAGAGACTCCTACAATGAGCAGTTCTTC,CATSRVPRDSYNEQFF
NA,TRBV29-1,NA,TRBJ2-7,TGCAGCGTTGAAGTGGGACACTCCTACGAGCAGTACTTC,CSVEVGHSYEQYF
few,TRBV28,NA,TRBJ2-7,TGTGCCAGCAGTTCTGTTGACAATTACGAGCAGTACTTC,CASSSVDNYEQYF
NA,TRBV20-1,NA,TRBJ2-3,TGCAGTGCTCCAGGGCCGTCCTATAGCACAGATACGCAGTATTTT,CSAPGPSYSTDTQYF
NA,TRBV6-2/TRBV6-3,NA,TRBJ1-1,TGTGCCAGCAGTTACTCGATGCAGAGAGGGGTCGCTGAAGCTTTCTTT,CASSYSMQRGVAEAFF
NA,TRBV4-2,NA,TRBJ1-1,TGTGCCAGCAGCCAAGAGGGTTCGGCAGACTTGAACACTGAAGCTTTCTTT,CASSQEGSADLNTEAFF
many,TRBV14,TRBD1,TRBJ2-1,TGTGCCAGCAGGAGGACAGGAGACAATGAGCAGTTCTTC,CASRRTGDNEQFF
many,TRBV7-9,TRBD1,TRBJ2-7,TGTGCCAGCTATCGGGACAGTAGCTCCTACGAGCAGTACTTC,CASYRDSSSYEQYF